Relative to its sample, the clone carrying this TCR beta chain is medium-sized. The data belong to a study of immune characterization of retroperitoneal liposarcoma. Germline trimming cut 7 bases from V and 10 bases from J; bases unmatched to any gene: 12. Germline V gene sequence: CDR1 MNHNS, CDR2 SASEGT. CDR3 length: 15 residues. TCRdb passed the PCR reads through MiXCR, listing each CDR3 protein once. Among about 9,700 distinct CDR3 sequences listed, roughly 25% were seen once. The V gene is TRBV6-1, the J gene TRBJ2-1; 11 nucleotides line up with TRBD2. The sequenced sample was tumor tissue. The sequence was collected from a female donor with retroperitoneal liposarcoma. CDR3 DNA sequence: TGTGCCAGCAAGAAGGGACTAGCGGAGAACTACGAGCAGTTCTTC. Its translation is CASKKGLAENYEQFF.